One and the same sample provided the 3 T cell receptor beta chains below, sequenced in a study of blood T cell repertoires in COVID-19. Profiling relied on immunoSEQ multiplex PCR, and the TCRdb table lists in-frame clones only, not all of them. The sample lists some 200,000 clones; around 85% were seen once. The sequencing input was PBMCs or T cells enriched from blood (not recorded which). The receptors here all came from a woman aged 45-59 years in a cohort exposed to, infected with or recovered from COVID-19 (not recorded which).

V and J are TRBV6-4 and TRBJ2-1; TRBD2 is a possible D gene (5 bases). The CDR3 runs 13 residues. Germline lookup yields CDR1 MRHNA and CDR2 SNTAGT. V lost 2 bases to trimming and J lost 9 bases, with 11 bases between them. CDR3 protein: CASSDEGSGEQFF. The CDR3 coding sequence is TGTGCCAGCAGTGACGAGGGTTCGGGTGAGCAGTTCTTC.

In this sample, this clone turned up once. V usage is TRBV5-1 and J usage is TRBJ2-3; a weak D match, TRBD1 (6 bases). V was cut by 0 bases and J by 2 bases, with 7 bases left in between. Germline CDR1 SGHRS, CDR2 YFSETQ. The CDR3 is made up of 14 amino acids. CDR3 bases: TGCGCCAGCAGCTTGGACAGGGTCACAGATACGCAGTATTTT. Amino acid sequence: CASSLDRVTDTQYF.

The V gene is TRBV7-8, the J gene TRBJ1-5, with TRBD1 matching over 7 bases. The germline V gene encodes CDR1 SGHVS and CDR2 FQNEAQ. The CDR3 length is 17 residues. Unmatched junction bases numbered 13, after V lost 8 bases and J lost 0 bases. DNA of the CDR3: TGTGCCAGCGCCCCAGGGGCAGGGGGGAGTAGCAATCAGCCCCAGCATTTT. Translation: CASAPGAGGSSNQPQHF. The full variable domain, its missing parts supplied by reference TRBV7-8 and TRBJ1-5, is GAGVSQSPRYKVAKRGQDVALRCDPISGHVSLFWYQQALGQGPEFLTYFQNEAQLDKSGLPSDRFFAERPEGSVSTLKIQRTQQEDSAVYLCASAPGAGGSSNQPQHFGDGTRLSIL.